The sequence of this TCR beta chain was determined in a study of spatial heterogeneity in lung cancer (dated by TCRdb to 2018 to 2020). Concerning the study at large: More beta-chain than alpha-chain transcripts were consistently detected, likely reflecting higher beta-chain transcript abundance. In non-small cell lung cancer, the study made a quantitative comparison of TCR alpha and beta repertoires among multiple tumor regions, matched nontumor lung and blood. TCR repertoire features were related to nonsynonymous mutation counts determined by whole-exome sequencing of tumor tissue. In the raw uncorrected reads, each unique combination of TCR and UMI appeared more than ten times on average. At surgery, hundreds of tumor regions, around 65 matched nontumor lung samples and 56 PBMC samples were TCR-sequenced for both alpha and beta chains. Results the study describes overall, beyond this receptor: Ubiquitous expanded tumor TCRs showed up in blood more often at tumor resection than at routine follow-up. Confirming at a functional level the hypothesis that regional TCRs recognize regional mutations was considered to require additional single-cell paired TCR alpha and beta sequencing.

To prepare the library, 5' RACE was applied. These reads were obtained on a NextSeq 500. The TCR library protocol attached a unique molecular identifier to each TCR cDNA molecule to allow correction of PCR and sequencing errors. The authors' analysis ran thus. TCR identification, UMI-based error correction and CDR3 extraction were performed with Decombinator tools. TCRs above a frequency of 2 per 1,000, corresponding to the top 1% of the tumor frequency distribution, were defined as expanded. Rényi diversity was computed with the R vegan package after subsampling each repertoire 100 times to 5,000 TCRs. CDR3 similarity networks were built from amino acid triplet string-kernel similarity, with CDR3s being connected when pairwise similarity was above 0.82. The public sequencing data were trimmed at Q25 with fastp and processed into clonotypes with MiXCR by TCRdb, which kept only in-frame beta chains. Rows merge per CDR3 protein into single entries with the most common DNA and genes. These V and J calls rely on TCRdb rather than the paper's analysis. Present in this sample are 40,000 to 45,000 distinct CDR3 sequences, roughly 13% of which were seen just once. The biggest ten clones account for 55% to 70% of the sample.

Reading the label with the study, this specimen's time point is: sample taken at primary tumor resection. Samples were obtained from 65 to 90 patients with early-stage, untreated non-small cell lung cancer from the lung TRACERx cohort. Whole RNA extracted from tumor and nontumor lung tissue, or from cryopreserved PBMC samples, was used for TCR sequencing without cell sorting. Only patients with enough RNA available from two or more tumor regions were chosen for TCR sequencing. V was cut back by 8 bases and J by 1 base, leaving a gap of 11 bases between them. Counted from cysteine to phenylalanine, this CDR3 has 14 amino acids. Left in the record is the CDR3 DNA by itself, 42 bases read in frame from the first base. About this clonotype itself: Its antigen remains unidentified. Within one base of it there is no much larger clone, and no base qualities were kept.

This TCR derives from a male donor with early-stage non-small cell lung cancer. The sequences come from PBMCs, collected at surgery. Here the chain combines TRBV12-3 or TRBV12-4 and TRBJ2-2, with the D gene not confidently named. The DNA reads TGTGCCAGCGTAGACCGGTTGAACACCGGGGAGCTGTTTTTT. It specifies CASVDRLNTGELFF.